This T cell receptor beta chain was sequenced during a study of cytomegalovirus exposure and HLA in healthy donors. Study-level points and caveats: Common viral pathogens seemed to be connected with several of the most significant clusters, according to a later analysis.

Note on this clone: As yet, its antigen is unknown.

Germline V gives CDR1 GTSNPN, CDR2 SVGIG (reference sequence). The CDR3 consists of 14 residues. V was pared by 6 bases and J by 5 bases, with 12 bases of the junction left unmatched. The PCR was carried out with 60 Vbeta primers and 13 Jbeta primers. Sequenced by immunoSEQ multiplex PCR; TCRdb stores in-frame clones only, minus some. The top ten clones hold about 3.8% of a sample with fewer than 150,000 clones, around 85% of them seen once. The V call is TRBV30, the J call TRBJ1-1; 7 bases map to TRBD1. Input material: PBMCs. The clonotype comes from a man in his forties or fifties in good health and CMV-seropositive. CDR3 amino acids: CACQTGTEGTEAFF. The CDR3 DNA reads TGTGCCTGTCAAACCGGGACAGAGGGGACTGAAGCTTTCTTT.